One sample yielded the 10 T cell receptor beta chains listed below, sequenced in a study of blood T cell repertoires in COVID-19. This table comes from immunoSEQ multiplex PCR, and its TCRdb copy is limited to in-frame clones, with some not included. The sample includes fewer than 250,000 clones, about 85% seen only once; the top ten take 1.5% to 2%. Sequenced material: peripheral blood. The origin of the receptors is a man in his 70s with acute or convalescent COVID-19.

The table lists this clone with a count of one. V and J are TRBV29-1 and TRBJ2-1; 9 bases fit TRBD1. Germline V gene lookup returns CDR1 SQVTM and CDR2 ANQGSEA. V shed 2 bases, J shed 1 base, and the junction held 3 bases outside the gene matches. This CDR3 comprises 15 residues. CDR3 coding DNA: TGCAGCGTTGAAAGGGGGACAGGGTCCTACAATGAGCAGTTCTTC. It codes for CSVERGTGSYNEQFF.

This clone was seen once. J is TRBJ2-1 and V is TRBV19; D call uncertain. Germline CDR1 is LNHDA and CDR2 is SQIVND (reference sequence). The length of the CDR3 is 15 residues. Trimming cost V 9 bases and J 7 bases, with 22 bases left between them. Here the CDR3 DNA reads TGTGCCAGCCAAGGATGGGCGACGGTTGGGAATGAGCAGTTCTTC. Amino acids: CASQGWATVGNEQFF.

This chain links TRBV19 with TRBJ2-7, with 11 bases identical to TRBD2. CDR3 size: 14 residues. CDR1 and CDR2 (germline): LNHDA, SQIVND (reference sequence). V was clipped by 10 bases and J by 0 bases; unmatched bases: 5. CDR3: CATSTSGNSYEQYF. CDR3 DNA sequence: TGTGCCACCTCGACTAGCGGGAACTCCTACGAGCAGTACTTC.

The rearrangement joins TRBV29-1 to TRBJ2-5; 7 bases agree with TRBD2. V lost 5 bases and J lost 2; bases outside the gene matches: 5. The CDR3 contains 13 residues. Germline V gene data show CDR1 as SQVTM and CDR2 as ANQGSEA. The CDR3 protein is CSVKTGGQETQYF. CDR3 coding DNA: TGCAGCGTTAAGACGGGGGGTCAAGAGACCCAGTACTTC.

J is TRBJ1-2 and V is TRBV7-2, with a tentative D call TRBD1 (5 bases). Trimming left V 2 bases short and J 0 bases short, with 16 bases between. In germline, CDR1 is SGHTA, CDR2 FQGNSA. The CDR3 consists of 17 residues. DNA for the CDR3: TGTGCCAGCAGCTTAAGGGCTAGGGGCCAGACTAACTATGGCTACACCTTC. Translation gives CASSLRARGQTNYGYTF.

The chain recombines TRBV3-1 (or the pseudogene TRBV3-2) with TRBJ2-2; 7 bases match TRBD2. The CDR3 spans 15 residues. Per germline, CDR1 LGHDT and CDR2 YNNKEL (reference sequence). J lost 0 bases, V lost 7 bases, and 5 bases had no gene match. The CDR3 coding sequence is TGTGCCAGCATGGGAGGGCCTACGAACACCGGGGAGCTGTTTTTT. This codes for CASMGGPTNTGELFF.

This clone was picked up one time. The V and J genes are TRBV11-2 and TRBJ2-1; D possibly corresponds to TRBD2 (7 bases). This CDR3 comprises 15 residues. CDR1 and CDR2 (germline): SGHAT, FQNNGV. V was pared by 3 bases and J by 9 bases, with 18 bases between. CDR3 bases: TGTGCCAGCAGCTTCCCAGGGGCGGGAGCGGGTGAGCAGTTCTTC. Its translation is CASSFPGAGAGEQFF.

The chain employs TRBV19 and TRBJ2-7; 9 bases align to TRBD2. J lost 2 bases, V lost 9 bases, and 14 bases had no gene match. Germline V lookup: CDR1 LNHDA, CDR2 SQIVND (reference sequence). The CDR3 runs to 16 residues. The CDR3 DNA reads TGTGCCAGCGCGGAGGGGATTAGCGGGAGCGCCTACGAGCAGTACTTC. Translating it yields CASAEGISGSAYEQYF.

The chain uses TRBV7-3 and TRBJ2-2; a weak D match, TRBD1 (6 bases). Trimming shortened V by 6 bases and J by 5 bases, and 10 bases separated the two germline ends. CDR1 and CDR2 (germline): SGHTA, FQGTGA. CDR3 length: 13 amino acids. CDR3 in DNA: TGTGCCAGCAGTTCTACAGGGACCGGGGAGCTGTTTTTT. This gives the protein CASSSTGTGELFF.

The sample holds one count of this clone. The gene calls are TRBV7-3 and TRBJ2-1; 7 positions match TRBD2. Germline V gives CDR1 SGHTA, CDR2 FQGTGA. With 5 bases clipped from V and 0 bases from J, the junction kept 7 bases outside the gene matches. This CDR3 has 16 amino acids. CDR3 in amino acids: CASSPQAGSSYNEQFF. In DNA, the CDR3 is TGTGCCAGCAGCCCACAAGCGGGGAGCTCCTACAATGAGCAGTTCTTC. Filled out from reference TRBV7-3 and TRBJ2-1, the complete variable domain reads GAGVSQTPSNKVTEKGKYVELRCDPISGHTALYWYRQSLGQGPEFLIYFQGTGAADDSGLPNDRFFAVRPEGSVSTLKIQRTERGDSAVYLCASSPQAGSSYNEQFFGPGTRLTVL.